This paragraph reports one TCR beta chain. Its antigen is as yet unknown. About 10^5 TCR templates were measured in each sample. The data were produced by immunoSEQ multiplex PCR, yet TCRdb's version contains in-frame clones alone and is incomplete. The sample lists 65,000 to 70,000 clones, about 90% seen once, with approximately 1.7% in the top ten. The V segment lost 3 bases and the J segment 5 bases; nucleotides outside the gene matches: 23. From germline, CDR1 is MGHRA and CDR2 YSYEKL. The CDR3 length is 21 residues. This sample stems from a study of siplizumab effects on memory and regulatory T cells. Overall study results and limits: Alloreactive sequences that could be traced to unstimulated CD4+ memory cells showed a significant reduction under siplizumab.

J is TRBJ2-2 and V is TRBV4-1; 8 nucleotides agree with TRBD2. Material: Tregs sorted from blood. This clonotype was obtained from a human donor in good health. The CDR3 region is CASSQGSRGGRGRSRTGELFF. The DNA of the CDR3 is TGCGCCAGCAGCCAGGGGTCCCGTGGGGGTCGCGGGAGGTCCAGGACCGGGGAGCTGTTTTTT.